What follows are 27 T cell receptor beta chains derived from one specimen sequenced in a study of blood T cell repertoires in COVID-19. Measured with immunoSEQ multiplex PCR; TCRdb has only the in-frame clones, and not every one. The table includes roughly 230,000 clones, 70% to 90% detected once. The sample taken for sequencing was peripheral blood. These receptors came from a man between 40 and 49 years old with acute or convalescent COVID-19.

V gene TRBV5-8 combines with J gene TRBJ1-1, with D unclear. The germline gives CDR1 SGHTS, CDR2 YDEGEE. Trimming removed 1 base from V and 0 bases from J, with 7 bases in between. The CDR3 extends over 14 amino acids. CDR3 sequence reads: CASSLNFLNTEAFF. CDR3 DNA sequence: TGTGCCAGCAGCTTGAATTTCTTGAACACTGAAGCTTTCTTT.

The chain recombines TRBV2 with TRBJ2-1, with D possibly being TRBD2 (5 bases). Germline CDR1 is SNHLY and CDR2 is FYNNEI. V lost 8 bases to trimming and J lost 0 bases, with 8 bases between them. CDR3 length: 13 residues. The CDR3 protein is CASSGSSYNEQFF. The CDR3 DNA reads TGTGCCAGCTCGGGGAGCTCCTACAATGAGCAGTTCTTC.

The V and J genes are TRBV3-1 (or the pseudogene TRBV3-2) and TRBJ1-2; D possibly corresponds to TRBD1 (5 bases). The V end was cut by 3 bases, the J end by 8 bases, with 13 bases between. The CDR3 sequence is 13 residues long. Germline CDR1 LGHDT, CDR2 YNNKEL (reference sequence). CDR3 protein: CASSHGGVGGYTF. The CDR3 region has the DNA TGTGCCAGCAGCCACGGGGGGGTAGGAGGCTACACCTTC.

This clone was seen repeatedly, ten times or more. The CDR3 sequence: CASSLGQVTYEQYF. The CDR3 DNA sequence: TGCGCCAGCAGCTTGGGCCAGGTAACCTACGAGCAGTACTTC. The chain carries TRBV5-1 and TRBJ2-7, with D uncertain. Germline V CDR1 and CDR2: SGHRS, YFSETQ. Trimming cost V 0 bases and J 2 bases, with 9 bases left between them. There are 14 residues in the CDR3.

The rearrangement uses TRBV6-5 and TRBJ1-1; possibly TRBD1 for D (6 bases). V was cut by 6 bases and J by 2 bases, with 13 bases left in between. The CDR3 length is 14 residues. Per the germline V gene, CDR1 is MNHEY and CDR2 is SVGAGI. CDR3 sequence reads: CASRVTGGNTEAFF. The CDR3 coding sequence is TGTGCCAGCAGAGTGACAGGCGGTAACACTGAAGCTTTCTTT.

V and J are TRBV10-3 and TRBJ1-5; maybe TRBD1 (5 bases). CDR3 length: 17 amino acids. Trimming cost V 0 bases and J 4 bases, with 16 bases left between them. Germline V gene sequence: CDR1 ENHRY, CDR2 SYGVKD. This chain's CDR3 is CAISESAGVITNQPQHF. CDR3 coding DNA: TGTGCCATCAGTGAGTCCGCGGGGGTGATAACTAATCAGCCCCAGCATTTT.

This clone is a singleton in its sample. The V gene is TRBV5-1, the J gene TRBJ1-1, with D possibly TRBD1 on 5 matching bases. Germline CDR1 SGHRS, CDR2 YFSETQ. This CDR3 contains 14 residues. Deletions cut 2 bases from V and 0 bases from J, with 8 bases between. CDR3 region: CASSFRALNTEAFF. The CDR3 bases are TGCGCCAGCAGCTTCAGGGCCCTGAACACTGAAGCTTTCTTT.

The J gene is TRBJ2-7, the V gene TRBV29-1; 7 bases line up with TRBD2. The CDR3 extends over 14 amino acids. V shed 5 bases, J shed 6 bases, and the junction held 13 bases outside the gene matches. The germline V gene has CDR1 SQVTM and CDR2 ANQGSEA. CDR3 nucleotides: TGCAGCGTTACCCTAGGACTAGTTTTAGGCGAGCAGTACTTC. It translates to CSVTLGLVLGEQYF.

The gene calls are TRBV9 and TRBJ1-2; 7 nucleotides align to TRBD1. Trimming at V came to 3 bases and at J to 5 bases, leaving 4 bases not matched to a gene. This CDR3 has 13 amino acids. Germline CDR1 and CDR2: SGDLS and YYNGEE. The CDR3 DNA reads TGTGCCAGCAGCGGCCGGGACAGATATGGCTACACCTTC. Its translation is CASSGRDRYGYTF.

This chain joins TRBV12-5 and TRBJ2-2; 9 bases map to TRBD1. The V and J ends lost 2 bases and 4 bases, in that order; junction bases with no gene match: 8. From germline, CDR1 is LGHNT and CDR2 FRNRAP. The length of the CDR3 is 17 residues. The CDR3 DNA follows: TGTGCTAGTGGTTTGACACAGGGGGCTCGGATCACCGGGGAGCTGTTTTTT. Amino acid sequence: CASGLTQGARITGELFF.

V and J are TRBV18 and TRBJ1-1; 7 positions agree with TRBD1. Per the germline V gene, CDR1 is KGHSH and CDR2 is LQKENI. Trimming at V came to 6 bases and at J to 12 bases, leaving 13 bases not matched to a gene. The CDR3 spans 13 residues. Here the CDR3 reads CASSPKEGAGTFF. CDR3 DNA sequence: TGTGCCAGCTCCCCCAAGGAGGGGGCTGGAACTTTCTTT.

The rearrangement uses TRBV29-1 and TRBJ1-2, with 9 nucleotides matching TRBD1. Trimming cost V 0 bases and J 8 bases; bases outside gene matches: 10. The CDR3 loop spans 15 amino acids. Germline lookup yields CDR1 SQVTM and CDR2 ANQGSEA. The CDR3 region is CSVEETRDRAGGYTF. The CDR3, as DNA: TGCAGCGTTGAAGAGACCCGGGACAGGGCCGGGGGCTACACCTTC.

This chain links TRBV6-6 with TRBJ1-5; D is ambiguous. This CDR3 comprises 16 residues. Trimming took off 6 bases at V and 4 bases at J, with 19 bases between the two ends. Germline CDR1 and CDR2: MNHNY and SVGAGI (reference sequence). CDR3 protein: CASSHQPSGWNQPQHF. In DNA form, the CDR3 reads TGTGCCAGCAGCCACCAACCGAGCGGATGGAATCAGCCCCAGCATTTT.

This chain uses TRBV6-6 with TRBJ1-1; D unresolved. Germline CDR1 is MNHNY and CDR2 is SVGAGI (reference sequence). This CDR3 is built from 12 residues. Trimming removed 2 bases at V and 3 bases at J, with 4 bases between. CDR3 nucleotide sequence: TGTGCCAGCAGTTACCCGGACACTGAAGCTTTCTTT. It codes for CASSYPDTEAFF.

The genes are TRBV10-3 and TRBJ2-2, with D maybe TRBD2 (5 bases). Germline CDR1 ENHRY, CDR2 SYGVKD. V was shortened by 6 bases and J by 8 bases, with 13 bases between the two germline ends. The length of the CDR3 is 13 residues. CDR3 amino acids: CAISDPEGGELFF. The CDR3 coding sequence is TGTGCCATCAGCGACCCCGAGGGAGGGGAGCTGTTTTTT.

V is TRBV5-1 and J is TRBJ1-2; the D gene is possibly TRBD1 (6 bases). V lost 4 bases to trimming and J lost 4 bases, with 11 bases between them. The CDR3 contains 13 residues. Germline loops: CDR1 SGHRS, CDR2 YFSETQ. CDR3 loop: CASSPDSSYGYTF. DNA of the CDR3: TGCGCCAGCAGCCCGGACAGTAGCTATGGCTACACCTTC.

V and J are TRBV29-1 and TRBJ1-5; the D is unclear. V gave up 4 bases and J gave up 1 base, with 8 bases separating them. The CDR3 is made up of 13 amino acids. The germline gives CDR1 SQVTM, CDR2 ANQGSEA. CDR3 DNA: TGCAGCGTTGTATCGGGAAGCAATCAGCCCCAGCATTTT. Translated: CSVVSGSNQPQHF. The full variable domain, its missing parts supplied by reference TRBV29-1 and TRBJ1-5, is SAVISQKPSRDICQRGTSLTIQCQVDSQVTMMFWYRQQPGQSLTLIATANQGSEATYESGFVIDKFPISRPNLTFSTLTVSNMSPEDSSIYLCSVVSGSNQPQHFGDGTRLSIL.

This clone was seen a handful of times. This sequence joins TRBV7-9 and TRBJ1-2; D gene unclear. CDR3 length: 14 amino acids. Germline V lookup: CDR1 SEHNR, CDR2 FQNEAQ (reference sequence). Trimming took 3 bases from V and 6 from J, leaving 14 bases between them. CDR3 coding DNA: TGTGCCAGCAGCTTCCGAGGAAGGGAGGATGGCTACACCTTC. Translating it yields CASSFRGREDGYTF. Based on the CDR3 plus reference TRBV7-9 and TRBJ1-2, the full variable domain is DTGVSQNPRHKITKRGQNVTFRCDPISEHNRLYWYRQTLGQGPEFLTYFQNEAQLEKSRLLSDRFSAERPKGSFSTLEIQRTEQGDSAMYLCASSFRGREDGYTFGSGTRLTVV.

The gene calls are TRBV6-2 or TRBV6-3 and TRBJ2-4; D remains unclear. CDR1 and CDR2 from the germline V gene are MNHEY and SVGEGT. The CDR3 covers 14 residues. V was shortened by 5 bases and J by 0 bases, with 8 bases between the two germline ends. CDR3: CASSTPLAKNIQYF. As DNA, the CDR3 is TGTGCCAGCAGTACGCCACTAGCCAAAAACATTCAGTACTTC.

This chain connects TRBV19 to TRBJ1-3; tentative D call: TRBD1 (5 bases). Germline V lookup: CDR1 LNHDA, CDR2 SQIVND (reference sequence). This CDR3 comprises 15 residues. V lost 6 bases and J 1 base, leaving 13 bases between the germline ends. The CDR3 loop is CASSRGTASGNTIYF. Here the CDR3 DNA reads TGTGCCAGTAGCCGCGGGACTGCATCTGGAAACACCATATATTTT.

V gene TRBV20-1 combines with J gene TRBJ2-3; weak D call: TRBD1 (5 bases). Trimming cost V 5 bases and J 6 bases, with 9 bases left between them. Germline CDR1 is DFQATT and CDR2 is SNEGSKA (reference sequence). This CDR3 has 11 residues. CDR3 DNA: TGCAGTGCTCCAAAGGGGGATACGCAGTATTTT. This encodes CSAPKGDTQYF.

J is TRBJ2-5 and V is TRBV9; 12 bases line up with TRBD2. Germline CDR1 is SGDLS and CDR2 is YYNGEE. After removal of 4 bases from V and 4 bases from J, the junction contained 5 bases not matched to a gene. This CDR3 comprises 15 residues. CDR3 bases: TGTGCCAGCAGCTCTAGCGGGGGGGAAGGAGAGACCCAGTACTTC. Translating it yields CASSSSGGEGETQYF.

The chain employs TRBV3-1 (or the pseudogene TRBV3-2) and TRBJ1-2; possibly TRBD1 for D (5 bases). V was cut by 0 bases and J by 3 bases, with 8 bases left in between. Germline CDR1 LGHDT, CDR2 YNNKEL (reference sequence). The CDR3 has 14 amino acids. CDR3 region: CASSQEWGDYGYTF. The CDR3 nucleotides are TGTGCCAGCAGCCAAGAATGGGGGGACTATGGCTACACCTTC.

The gene calls are TRBV18 and TRBJ1-1, with 10 bases aligning to TRBD1. J gave up 4 bases and V 6 bases, and 5 bases lay outside the gene matches. Germline CDR1 reads KGHSH; CDR2 reads LQKENI. The CDR3 covers 14 residues. The CDR3 region is CASSRDRGITEAFF. The DNA for the CDR3 is TGTGCCAGCTCGCGGGACAGGGGAATCACTGAAGCTTTCTTT. Supplemented by reference TRBV18 and TRBJ1-1, the full variable domain reads NAGVMQNPRHLVRRRGQEARLRCSPMKGHSHVYWYRQLPEEGLKFMVYLQKENIIDESGMPKERFSAEFPKEGPSILRIQQVVRGDSAAYFCASSRDRGITEAFFGQGTRLTVV.

The chain carries TRBV25-1 and TRBJ2-1; D is possibly TRBD1 (6 bases). Trimming took off 4 bases at V and 4 bases at J, with 8 bases between the two ends. The CDR3 length is 13 residues. Germline CDR1 reads MGHDK; CDR2 reads SYGVNS. This chain's CDR3 is CASSGTVYNEQFF. The CDR3 coding sequence is TGTGCCAGCAGTGGGACAGTTTACAATGAGCAGTTCTTC.

CDR3 amino acids: CASSLSPRNRGRDTEAFF. For the CDR3, the DNA is TGTGCCAGCAGTTTATCTCCCCGGAACAGGGGGCGAGACACTGAAGCTTTCTTT. The V call is TRBV27, the J call TRBJ1-1; 9 positions agree with TRBD1. CDR3 length: 18 amino acids. Germline V gene data show CDR1 as MNHEY and CDR2 as SMNVEV (reference sequence). V was pared by 0 bases and J by 3 bases, with 11 bases of the junction left unmatched.

The sample holds one count of this clone. The V and J genes are TRBV25-1 and TRBJ2-1, with D possibly TRBD1 on 8 matching bases. Germline V gene data show CDR1 as MGHDK and CDR2 as SYGVNS. This CDR3 region has 15 residues. Trimming left V 7 bases short and J 9 bases short, with 22 bases between. Written as DNA, the CDR3 is TGTGCCAGCACCTCAGGGGCAGGGGGCGGGGGTGAGCAGTTCTTC. Amino acids: CASTSGAGGGGEQFF. Full variable domain (rest looked up from reference TRBV25-1 and TRBJ2-1): EADIYQTPRYLVIGTGKKITLECSQTMGHDKMYWYQQDPGMELHLIHYSYGVNSTEKGDLSSESTVSRIRTEHFPLTLESARPSHTSQYLCASTSGAGGGGEQFFGPGTRLTVL.